This T cell receptor (beta chain) was identified in a study of cytomegalovirus exposure and HLA in healthy donors (dated by TCRdb to 2017 to 2019). About the full investigation: An earlier analysis of roughly 570 of the donors reported around 280 Gb of sequence data and 117 million unique TCR beta sequences obtained from 180 million or so T cells. An early release covering roughly 580 HLA-typed donors comprised about 300 gigabases of sequencing data and roughly 86 million unique TCR sequences. The genetic ancestry cluster associated with self-reported Caucasian donors included 81% of the roughly 390 genotyped donors. The aim of the study was to test whether cataloging public T cell receptors could identify signatures of past pathogen exposure. Using immunosequencing, the study profiled T cell repertoires from about 650 subjects and related those repertoires to cytomegalovirus serostatus. Besides the first cohort of some 670 subjects, a separate validation cohort made up of roughly 130 different subjects was used. High-throughput TCR immunosequencing, statistical association of individual TCRs with disease status, and machine learning were combined to predict cytomegalovirus infection status. A later analysis re-analyzed previously published TCR beta repertoires from 550 to 700 donors and added high-resolution HLA genotyping to study TCR occurrence patterns. Rather than using new phenotypic data, the later analysis identified candidate immune exposures from TCR beta sequences and from how often those sequences occurred across donors. An earlier analysis of around 640 of the donors used high-throughput TCR beta sequencing to judge whether each TCR beta V gene segment behaved as functional or pseudogenic. Donor age, sex, ethnicity and CMV serostatus were compiled together with the repertoire data. A later genetic analysis used genome-wide SNP genotypes for about three fifths of the 666 donors, treating that subset as a discovery cohort. All discovery cohort repertoires had been generated on a single sequencing platform. Class I and class II HLA loci were covered by the typing at four-digit resolution. The number of donors typed differed by locus, with 629-630 for A, B, C, DRB1 and DQB1, around 500 for DQA1, about 610 for DPA1, and under 490 for DPB1. Roughly 5 DR-DQ haplotypes were treated as single units for association and clustering because of strong linkage in the cohort. Across some 400 genotyped donors of the cohort, an average of roughly 230,000 unique TCR beta nucleotide sequences per donor were sequenced, and approximately 17% of those sequences were non-productive.

Remarks on this clone: The clone's antigen remains unknown. Per-base qualities were not stored, and no clone one base away is much larger.

The library was made by the immunoSEQ multiplex PCR assay. For the multiplex PCR, a mixture combining 60 forward primers for TCR Vbeta segments and 13 reverse primers for TCR Jbeta segments was used. The CDR3 region of rearranged TCR beta genes was amplified from genomic DNA by a multiplex PCR assay. Amplified TCR beta libraries were sequenced as 87-base-pair reads on the Illumina HiSeq System. The source study handled its data this way. Across the roughly 700 repertoires, a later analysis counted tens of millions of unique TCR beta chains, around 10 million of which were shared by at least two donors. Raw reads were error-corrected and collapsed into unique sequences with a nearest-neighbor algorithm that merged closely related sequences to remove PCR and sequencing errors. CDR3 sequences were aligned to IMGT reference sequences to assign V, D and J gene segments. For a sequence to be retained, a match of at least six nucleotides was required to both a V gene segment and a J gene segment. Rearrangements were classified as productive when the CDR3 lacked stop codons and remained in frame with V and J, and all other rearrangements were classified as non-productive. CDR3 was defined by IMGT convention, running from the second conserved V-encoded cysteine to the conserved J-encoded phenylalanine. Sequences without an unambiguous match to a single V gene segment were excluded from the earlier analysis of approximately 600 of the donors. In an earlier analysis of several hundred of the donors, V segments were called functional above 56.7% productive rearrangements and were called segregating when the between-donor standard deviation exceeded 5%. To diagnose cytomegalovirus status from the catalog of TCR beta chain sequences, a statistical classification framework was built. A later analysis assigned V and J genes by comparing TCR nucleotide sequences with IMGT/GENE-DB human TR gene sequences. In a later analysis, CDR3 sequences and most-parsimonious VDJ recombination scenarios were assigned using the TCRdist pipeline. In a later analysis, every TCR beta chain was defined by the combination of its CDR3 amino acid sequence and its V-gene family, and reads without a unique V-gene family were dropped. As a way to deal with suspected cross-contamination and a sequencing artifact, a later analysis dropped approximately 590 nucleotide sequences that were highly shared and had low generation probability. For each public chain, a later analysis derived a clonal expansion index from normalized ranks of inferred template counts within each repertoire. Generation probabilities in a later analysis came from a VDJ recombination model fitted to out-of-frame rearrangements, and those results were checked against IGoR. In a later analysis, hypergeometric tests were used to score TCR-TCR, TCR-HLA and TCR-CMV co-occurrence, with a repertoire-size bias correction applied to TCR pairs. A later analysis estimated false discovery rates by permuting HLA or CMV assignments 20 times. In a later analysis, co-occurring TCRs were grouped using DBSCAN, and TCRdist sequence similarity was added for clustering within HLA-allele-positive subsets. Repertoires with fewer than 30,000 or more than 120,000 public chains, plus five repertoires with anomalous nucleotide sharing, were excluded from co-occurrence clustering. Drawn from immuneACCESS, this table holds only the in-frame rearrangements with V and J called that TCRdb kept. Clones are partly lost; checked studies trace under half to an unresolved V gene and leave the rest unexplained. V, J and clone size derive from that table, while D and trimming were established from the DNA sequence. This sample holds about 120,000 clones; 81% were observed only once. 3% to 4% of the sample rests with the top ten.

Overall study results and their limits: The authors suggested that the approach could potentially be extended to other disease states and immunological phenotypes. A later analysis found that most CMV-associated TCR beta chains appeared HLA-restricted, with HLA associations seemingly driven largely by CMV exposure. Because HLA typing was unavailable for some donors at each locus, only the typed subset was used in association tests. In both the original and validation cohorts, the classifier was reported to diagnose cytomegalovirus status with high specificity and sensitivity. A further reported finding was that TCR beta sequences accurately predicted the HLA-A and HLA-B alleles for most subjects in the first cohort. For the cohort, immune exposure information was limited to CMV serostatus. When HLA alleles, especially DR and DQ, strongly co-occurred, TCR associations were difficult to assign to individual alleles. Because counts were too low, roughly 16 rarely observed V segments, including chromosome 9 orphons, were left out of the earlier analysis of roughly 600 of the donors. A later analysis associated about 18,000 TCR beta sequences with specific HLA alleles at a false discovery rate of 0.05. A later analysis reported that several top co-occurrence clusters appeared linked to parvovirus B19, influenza, CMV and Epstein-Barr virus. In an earlier analysis of over 550 of the donors, most TCR beta V segments were observed in productive rearrangements about 90% or about 30% of the time, broadly matching IMGT annotations. Compared with the 666-donor mean, donors in an Asian-associated ancestry cluster had fewer N-insertions in productive TCRs, according to a later genetic analysis. While some public TCRs were present in many individuals, most TCR sequences turned up only very rarely across donors. In vitro tests confirmed that three of the cytomegalovirus-associated TCR beta chains recognize cytomegalovirus antigens. Sequencing depth was assumed to be roughly uniform across donors in the presence/absence analyses, though that assumption may not hold. An association between a missense DCLRE1C variant and V-gene and J-gene trimming of TCR beta chains was found in a later genetic analysis and replicated in an independent cohort. Some IMGT-functional V segments, including TRBV6-2 and TRBV6-3, could not be distinguished by the 87-base-pair reads and were therefore excluded. Linkage disequilibrium might explain the correlated functional status among segregating V segments, but an unknown experimental factor could not be excluded. According to a later analysis, TCR association rates differed among HLA loci, with DRB1 alleles showing the most associated TCRs and HLA-C alleles showing the fewest. The sequencing pipeline was judged likely to have produced a cluster of highly shared sequence variants as a technical artifact. In the study, around 160 TCR beta chains were listed as associated with cytomegalovirus. Compared with equally common non-associated chains, HLA-associated TCR beta chains in a later analysis were more clonally expanded and had lower generation probabilities. The cohort was sequenced for TCR beta chains only, and without alpha or paired-chain data the features that could be detected were limited.

The cohort consisted of 650 to 700 healthy bone marrow donors. At the time of sampling, all cohort members were nominally healthy, though unrecorded immune exposures were likely present. The donor tested CMV seropositive, placing the donor among the 250 to 350 seropositive members of the cohort. Every donor gave a peripheral blood sample, and the peripheral blood mononuclear cells from that sample were used for TCR beta sequencing. The Qiagen DNeasy Blood Extraction Kit was used to extract genomic DNA from the blood cell samples. Its CDR3 holds 15 amino acids, cysteine through phenylalanine. Only CDR3 DNA remains: 45 bases, in frame from the first base. V is cut back by 3 bases and J by 2 bases, with 3 bases in the junction unmatched. Reading the germline V gene (reference sequence) gives CDR1 MNHEY and CDR2 SMNVEV.

The chain joins TRBV27 to TRBJ2-7; TRBD2 lines up with 11 middle nucleotides. The sequencing sample was made of PBMCs. The clonotype was recovered from a man aged 18 to 30 in good health and CMV-seropositive. The CDR3: CASSFTSGRAYEQYF. DNA sequence: TGTGCCAGCAGTTTTACTAGCGGGAGAGCCTACGAGCAGTACTTC.